Listed below are T cell receptor beta chains from one sample, sequenced in a study of blood T cell repertoires in COVID-19. TCRdb's copy holds only in-frame clones and misses some; the assay was immunoSEQ multiplex PCR. The table records fewer than 80,000 clones, roughly 90% of them present only once. Sequenced sample: peripheral blood. The receptors shown here come from a human donor in a cohort sampled during active COVID-19. Each CDR3 is given without its conserved first and last residue. Fields, in order: J gene, V gene, CDR3 protein.

>TRBJ2-2|TRBV4-3
ASSPTSGRAAGELF
>TRBJ2-1|TRBV10-3
AISELSASSYNEQF
>TRBJ2-5|TRBV6-6
ASSPRHRVGETQY
>TRBJ2-7|TRBV6-5
ASSYSKRGEQY
>TRBJ2-3|TRBV9
ASSGTARGTDTQY
>TRBJ1-4|TRBV30
AWSPSGEKLF
>TRBJ2-1|TRBV3-1/TRBV3-2
ASSQDSRDCELIEQF
>TRBJ2-7|TRBV2
ASSEGRTGSTYEQY
>TRBJ2-2|TRBV28
ASVPGQGPDTGELF
>TRBJ1-5|TRBV7-6
ASSLAGQGQPQH
>TRBJ2-1|TRBV14
ASSQDRARVLF
>TRBJ1-5|TRBV6-2/TRBV6-3
ASSYFPGTSYSNQPQH
>TRBJ2-7|TRBV4-1
ASSPGTSLTYEQY
>TRBJ1-1|TRBV20-1
SASTQAGTEAF
>TRBJ2-3|TRBV4-1
ASSHTSGATDTQY
>TRBJ2-5|TRBV24-1
ATSDPGQGAETQY
>TRBJ2-7|TRBV4-2
ASSQAGQGPYEQY
>TRBJ1-1|TRBV5-4
ASRLQQGSTEAF
>TRBJ2-1|TRBV7-9
ASSLGELAGGSSYNEQF
>TRBJ2-2|TRBV2
ASSYETGLGGELF
>TRBJ1-2|TRBV7-9
ASIRGTGNYGYT
>TRBJ2-5|TRBV19
ASSSGQGGPKTQY
>TRBJ2-1|TRBV4-1
ASSQSIISYNEQF
>TRBJ2-5|TRBV2
ASSGAGGPRETQY
>TRBJ2-1|TRBV4-1
ASSQVDRNYNEQF
>TRBJ2-1|TRBV28
ASSLLAGGGGNEQF
>TRBJ2-7|TRBV7-2
ASSLDRVYEQY
>TRBJ2-4|TRBV6-2/TRBV6-3
ASSWFGGTQKNIQY
>TRBJ2-5|TRBV27
ASSELAPEKKETQY
>TRBJ1-2|TRBV6-5
AILGGINYGYT
>TRBJ1-6|TRBV19
ASTDGTGVNSPLH
>TRBJ2-7|TRBV20-1
SARRSYEQY
>TRBJ2-7|TRBV5-6
ASSRGTSGYEQY
>TRBJ2-1|TRBV7-8
ASSFSVQGGYNEQF
>TRBJ2-1|TRBV6-4
ASSETGGRVDEQF
>TRBJ2-1|TRBV7-9
ASSKTERIEQF
>TRBJ2-4|TRBV5-4
ASSEGLAGVGGNIQY
>TRBJ2-5|TRBV24-1
ATSDSSQETQY
>TRBJ1-3|TRBV4-3
ASSQGVGAGNTIY
>TRBJ1-3|TRBV7-8
ASSVDTSGNTIY
>TRBJ2-3|TRBV19
ASKDAGIGTDTQY
>TRBJ1-1|TRBV2
ASSKGAGTEAF
>TRBJ2-7|TRBV7-8
ASSRNRDVSYEQY
>TRBJ2-1|TRBV7-3
ASSSDNLIAGKQF
>TRBJ1-6|TRBV7-9
ASSLGQGFYNSPLH
>TRBJ1-2|TRBV5-4
ASSFSLAGIYYGYT
>TRBJ1-5|TRBV11-2
ASSLGQGNQPQH
>TRBJ2-7|TRBV15
ATSRGGWGWTGSYEQY
>TRBJ1-1|TRBV3-1/TRBV3-2
ASSQVRGNTEAF
>TRBJ2-7|TRBV2
ASRAGIRSEQY